Below, 27 T cell receptor beta chains from the same sample are listed, as sequenced in a study of vaccination effects on CD4 cells after COVID-19. Sequencing used immunoSEQ multiplex PCR; TCRdb keeps in-frame clones, though not all of them. The repertoire holds 40,000 to 55,000 clones, less than 85% seen once, with about 3.7% in the top ten. The antigens for these receptors are not known. Investigators separated out CD4+ T cells once about 10 days of culture had passed. Between March and December 2020, the person had a SARS-CoV-2 infection that PCR confirmed. Two-dose vaccination with either BNT162b2 or mRNA-1273 was given to the participants. The material was CD4+ T cells from PBMCs cultured without peptide, obtained after COVID-19 vaccination. All receptors come from a human donor who had a prior SARS-CoV-2 infection.

This clone was detected once. The chain employs TRBV10-2 and TRBJ2-7, with D hard to call. Germline V gene data show CDR1 as WSHSY and CDR2 as SAAADI. Trimming pared 7 bases from V and 0 bases from J, leaving 13 bases between. The CDR3 has 14 amino acids. Written as DNA, the CDR3 is TGCGCCAGCAAATTTCAGGCCAGCTCCTACGAGCAGTACTTC. Translating it yields CASKFQASSYEQYF.

This chain connects TRBV7-2 to TRBJ1-4, with 9 positions matching TRBD1. Germline V gives CDR1 SGHTA, CDR2 FQGNSA. The CDR3 is made up of 15 amino acids. V was clipped by 5 bases and J by 5 bases; unmatched bases: 6. CDR3 DNA: TGTGCCAGCAGCATAACAGGGGGCTCGAATGAAAAACTGTTTTTT. This translates into CASSITGGSNEKLFF.

The chain carries TRBV7-2 and TRBJ1-2; 9 bases are a match to TRBD1. CDR1 is SGHTA, CDR2 FQGNSA, per germline. The V segment lost 5 bases and the J segment 6 bases; nucleotides outside the gene matches: 4. The length of the CDR3 is 13 residues. In nucleotides, the CDR3 is TGTGCCAGCAGCCCGGGGACAGGGAATGGCTACACCTTC. Translation: CASSPGTGNGYTF.

This clone was seen only a few times. CDR3 loop: CASRRDRGYEKLFF. CDR3 nucleotide sequence: TGTGCCAGCAGGCGGGACAGGGGGTACGAAAAACTGTTTTTT. The genes are TRBV6-5 and TRBJ1-4; 11 bases map to TRBD1. Germline trimming cut 6 bases from V and 8 bases from J; bases unmatched to any gene: 5. The CDR3 is 14 residues long. Per the germline V gene, CDR1 is MNHEY and CDR2 is SVGAGI.

CDR3 protein: CAISLAGNSYEQYF. As DNA, the CDR3 is TGTGCCATCAGTCTAGCGGGGAACTCCTACGAGCAGTACTTC. The chain is built from TRBV10-3 and TRBJ2-7, with 9 bases matching TRBD2. Germline V gene sequence: CDR1 ENHRY, CDR2 SYGVKD. With 5 bases clipped from V and 0 bases from J, the junction kept 2 bases outside the gene matches. The CDR3 spans 14 residues.

The chain couples TRBV7-9 to TRBJ2-2, with D unresolved. V was shortened by 4 bases and J by 7 bases, with 16 bases between the two germline ends. CDR3 length: 15 residues. Germline V gene sequence: CDR1 SEHNR, CDR2 FQNEAQ (reference sequence). The CDR3 region has the DNA TGTGCCAGCAGCTCCGCGTGGGCGGTTAGCGGGGAGCTGTTTTTT. Translating it yields CASSSAWAVSGELFF.

V gene TRBV3-1 (or the pseudogene TRBV3-2) combines with J gene TRBJ2-1, with 8 nucleotides matching TRBD2. CDR1 LGHDT and CDR2 YNNKEL come from the germline V gene (reference sequence). Trimming removed 7 bases from V and 9 bases from J; junction bases left unmatched: 11. There are 14 residues in the CDR3. CDR3 bases: TGTGCCAGCACGAGCCTCGGGGGGGCGAGTGAGCAGTTCTTC. Its translation is CASTSLGGASEQFF.

The genes are TRBV27 and TRBJ1-5, with D unclear. CDR3 length: 15 residues. Trimming removed 1 base from V and 2 bases from J, with 9 bases in between. Germline V gene sequence: CDR1 MNHEY, CDR2 SMNVEV (reference sequence). The CDR3 loop is CASSLFGEGNQPQHF. In DNA, the CDR3 is TGTGCCAGCAGTTTATTTGGGGAAGGCAATCAGCCCCAGCATTTT.

This chain uses TRBV5-5 with TRBJ1-5; D not certain. The CDR3 length is 16 residues. The V and J ends lost 4 bases and 2 bases respectively, with 16 bases between them. CDR1 and CDR2 (germline): SGHKS, YYEKEE (reference sequence). CDR3 sequence: CASSAFGSLGNQPQHF. Here the CDR3 DNA reads TGTGCCAGCAGCGCCTTTGGGTCGCTGGGCAATCAGCCCCAGCATTTT.

V is TRBV4-1 and J is TRBJ1-2; TRBD1 matches at 9 bases. Germline V CDR1 and CDR2: MGHRA, YSYEKL. CDR3 size: 22 residues. V gave up 5 bases and J gave up 0 bases; unmatched junction bases: 25. The CDR3: CASSTPLRPGTGFIGANYGYTF. Here the CDR3 DNA reads TGCGCCAGCAGCACCCCCCTCCGTCCCGGGACAGGGTTCATAGGGGCTAACTATGGCTACACCTTC.

This clone was found a few times. This chain uses TRBV20-1 with TRBJ1-1; D might be TRBD1 (5 bases). CDR1 DFQATT and CDR2 SNEGSKA come from the germline V gene (reference sequence). The CDR3 spans 11 residues. V lost 7 bases, J lost 6 bases, and 12 bases lay in between. The CDR3, as DNA: TGCAGTGGAGGGGAATCATCTGAAGCTTTCTTT. Its protein is CSGGESSEAFF.

The CDR3 protein is CASSLESLAGGANSYGYTF. The CDR3 DNA follows: TGTGCCAGCAGCTTGGAGAGTTTGGCAGGGGGCGCGAATAGCTATGGCTACACCTTC. This sequence joins TRBV5-5 and TRBJ1-2, with TRBD1 matching 8 bases. The CDR3 runs 19 residues. J lost 4 bases, V lost 0 bases, and 17 bases had no gene match. Germline V gives CDR1 SGHKS, CDR2 YYEKEE (reference sequence).

This chain uses TRBV5-1 with TRBJ2-1, with 7 bases lining up with TRBD2. This CDR3 comprises 22 residues. With 0 bases clipped from V and 8 bases from J, the junction kept 29 bases outside the gene matches. Germline V CDR1 and CDR2: SGHRS, YFSETQ. The CDR3 nucleotides read TGCGCCAGCAGCTTGGATTTGACCACGGGTTTAATCGGTGGGAGGGCCTTCCATGAGCAGTTCTTC. Translation gives CASSLDLTTGLIGGRAFHEQFF. The full variable domain, its missing parts supplied by reference TRBV5-1 and TRBJ2-1, is KAGVTQTPRYLIKTRGQQVTLSCSPISGHRSVSWYQQTPGQGLQFLFEYFSETQRNKGNFPGRFSGRQFSNSRSEMNVSTLELGDSALYLCASSLDLTTGLIGGRAFHEQFFGPGTRLTVL.

The gene calls are TRBV5-3 and TRBJ1-2; D gene ambiguous. TRBV5-3 falls under the ORF class, with uncertain function. This CDR3 is 14 amino acids long. V lost 1 base and J lost 7, with 14 bases in between. The CDR3 loop is CARSLFVRPCGYTF. CDR3 nucleotides: TGTGCCAGAAGCTTGTTTGTCAGGCCGTGTGGCTACACCTTC.

V usage is TRBV9 and J usage is TRBJ1-2, with TRBD1 identical over 8 bases. CDR1 is SGDLS and CDR2 is YYNGEE in the germline V gene. The V segment lost 3 bases and the J segment 8 bases; nucleotides outside the gene matches: 6. The CDR3 is 13 residues long. The CDR3 coding sequence is TGTGCCAGCAGCGCTAACGGACAGGGAGGCTACACCTTC. This gives the protein CASSANGQGGYTF.

The chain links TRBV9 to TRBJ2-1; the D is unclear. Trimming pared 4 bases from V and 8 bases from J, leaving 10 bases between. The germline CDR1 and CDR2 sequences are SGDLS and YYNGEE. The CDR3 loop spans 12 amino acids. CDR3 DNA sequence: TGTGCCAGCAGCCCTCGAGGCTATGAGCAGTTCTTC. Protein: CASSPRGYEQFF.

This clone was picked up one time. This sample includes further DNA sequences coding for the same CDR3. The V call is TRBV5-1, the J call TRBJ2-2, with 9 bases fitting TRBD2. J was trimmed by 2 bases and V by 0 bases; bases with no gene match: 2. Per germline, CDR1 SGHRS and CDR2 YFSETQ. This CDR3 contains 16 residues. CDR3 residues: CASSLVSGRNTGELFF. CDR3 nucleotides: TGCGCCAGCAGCTTGGTTAGCGGGAGAAACACCGGGGAGCTGTTTTTT.

The chain uses TRBV28 and TRBJ1-2, with a tentative D call TRBD1 (5 bases). Germline V gene sequence: CDR1 MDHEN, CDR2 SYDVKM. Trimming removed 5 bases from V and 4 bases from J, with 11 bases in between. This CDR3 has 13 residues. The CDR3 coding sequence is TGTGCCAGCAGTCTGGACGGGACCTATGGCTACACCTTC. This codes for CASSLDGTYGYTF.

CDR3 in amino acids: CASSPGTGLSYGYTF. CDR3 DNA sequence: TGTGCCAGCTCACCTGGGACGGGGCTTTCCTATGGCTACACCTTC. This sequence joins TRBV18 and TRBJ1-2, with a tentative D call TRBD1 (5 bases). V was trimmed by 3 bases and J by 4 bases, leaving 15 bases between them. Germline loops: CDR1 KGHSH, CDR2 LQKENI. The CDR3 length is 15 residues.

V gene TRBV6-1 combines with J gene TRBJ2-7; no firm D call. Germline CDR1 MNHNS, CDR2 SASEGT. V was cut by 3 bases and J by 2 bases, with 8 bases left in between. This CDR3 is 13 amino acids long. The CDR3 loop is CASSDVWTYEQYF. The CDR3 DNA reads TGTGCCAGCAGTGATGTCTGGACCTACGAGCAGTACTTC.

V is TRBV12-5 and J is TRBJ1-3, with no clear D. Per germline, CDR1 LGHNT and CDR2 FRNRAP. The CDR3 runs to 16 residues. V gave up 2 bases and J gave up 0 bases, with 11 bases separating them. CDR3 bases: TGTGCTAGTGGTTTGATTCGCGGTGACTCTGGAAACACCATATATTTT. It translates to CASGLIRGDSGNTIYF.

V and J are TRBV5-1 and TRBJ1-2; tentatively, D is TRBD1 (6 bases). The germline CDR1 and CDR2 sequences are SGHRS and YFSETQ. Trimming left V 3 bases short and J 7 bases short, with 10 bases between. CDR3 length equals 12 residues. DNA for the CDR3: TGCGCCAGCAGCTACAGGGAATCTGGCTACACCTTC. As protein: CASSYRESGYTF. Full variable domain (outside the CDR3, taken from reference TRBV5-1 and TRBJ1-2): KAGVTQTPRYLIKTRGQQVTLSCSPISGHRSVSWYQQTPGQGLQFLFEYFSETQRNKGNFPGRFSGRQFSNSRSEMNVSTLELGDSALYLCASSYRESGYTFGSGTRLTVV.

This clone was recorded once. The chain carries TRBV7-3 and TRBJ2-5; 8 positions agree with TRBD2. J gave up 3 bases and V 2 bases, and 2 bases lay outside the gene matches. Germline CDR1 SGHTA, CDR2 FQGTGA. CDR3 length: 14 residues. The CDR3 region is CASSLRGGEETQYF. CDR3 sequence (DNA): TGTGCCAGCAGCTTACGGGGGGGTGAAGAGACCCAGTACTTC.

This rearrangement joins TRBV14 to TRBJ2-7; D is ambiguous. CDR1 is SGHDN and CDR2 is FVKESK in the germline V gene. The CDR3 contains 11 residues. The V end lost 4 bases, the J end lost 4 bases, and 5 bases lay between the germline ends. CDR3 sequence reads: CASSLGYEQYF. The CDR3 DNA sequence: TGTGCCAGCAGCCTGGGGTACGAGCAGTACTTC.

The gene calls are TRBV2 and TRBJ1-5; 8 nucleotides match TRBD1. Germline V CDR1 and CDR2: SNHLY, FYNNEI. V lost 3 bases to trimming and J lost 4 bases; unmatched junction nucleotides: 8. The CDR3 totals 16 residues. The CDR3 region has the DNA TGTGCCAGCAGTGACGGCCAGGGGGCTCCGAATCAGCCCCAGCATTTT. It translates to CASSDGQGAPNQPQHF.

The sample holds a few counts of this clone. The rearrangement links TRBV6-2 or TRBV6-3 to TRBJ2-7; D is unclear. CDR3 length: 19 amino acids. V lost 2 bases and J 3 bases, leaving 26 bases between the germline ends. CDR1 is MNHEY, CDR2 SVGEGT, per germline. CDR3 DNA: TGTGCCAGCAGTTACCCGCTAAGCCGGGCCATCACATCGAACTACGAGCAGTACTTC. Protein product: CASSYPLSRAITSNYEQYF.

The chain links TRBV18 to TRBJ1-6; D remains unclear. Trimming stripped 4 bases from V and 9 bases from J, with 16 bases between. The germline V gene has CDR1 KGHSH and CDR2 LQKENI. The CDR3 contains 15 residues. CDR3 DNA sequence: TGTGCCAGCTCACTCCAGTCCCCTAACGGTTCACCCCTCCACTTT. This gives the protein CASSLQSPNGSPLHF.